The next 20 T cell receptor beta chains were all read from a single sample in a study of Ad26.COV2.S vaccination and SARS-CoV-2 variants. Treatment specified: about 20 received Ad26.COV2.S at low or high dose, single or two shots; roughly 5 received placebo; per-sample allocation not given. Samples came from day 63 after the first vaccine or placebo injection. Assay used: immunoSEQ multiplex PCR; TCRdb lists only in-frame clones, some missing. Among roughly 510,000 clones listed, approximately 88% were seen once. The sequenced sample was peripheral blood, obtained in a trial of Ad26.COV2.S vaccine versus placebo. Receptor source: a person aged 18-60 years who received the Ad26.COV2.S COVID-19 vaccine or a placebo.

CDR3 protein: CASSYTPARNEKLFF. CDR3 DNA: TGTGCCAGCAGCTACACTCCGGCCCGAAATGAAAAACTGTTTTTT. V usage is TRBV28 and J usage is TRBJ1-4; D is ambiguous. This CDR3 is built from 15 residues. Between the trimmed V and J ends, which lost 6 bases and 5 bases, there was a span of 16 bases. Germline V gene lookup returns CDR1 MDHEN and CDR2 SYDVKM.

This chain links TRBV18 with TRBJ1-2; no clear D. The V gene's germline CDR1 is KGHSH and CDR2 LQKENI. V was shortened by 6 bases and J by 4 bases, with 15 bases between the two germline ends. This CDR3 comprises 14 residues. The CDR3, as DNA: TGTGCCAGCTCCTATCAAGGGAACATCTATGGCTACACCTTC. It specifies CASSYQGNIYGYTF.

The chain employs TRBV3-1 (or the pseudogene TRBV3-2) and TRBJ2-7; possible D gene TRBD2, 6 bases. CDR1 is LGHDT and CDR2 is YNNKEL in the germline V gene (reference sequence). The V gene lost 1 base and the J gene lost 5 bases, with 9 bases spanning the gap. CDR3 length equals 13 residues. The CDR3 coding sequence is TGTGCCAGCAGCCAAGCGGGAGTTCACGAGCAGTACTTC. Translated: CASSQAGVHEQYF.

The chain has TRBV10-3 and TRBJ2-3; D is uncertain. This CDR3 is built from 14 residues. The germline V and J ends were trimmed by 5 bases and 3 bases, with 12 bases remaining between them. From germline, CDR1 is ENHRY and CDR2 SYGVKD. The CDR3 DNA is TGTGCCATCAGTCCGGTTGGGGTAACAGATACGCAGTATTTT. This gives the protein CAISPVGVTDTQYF.

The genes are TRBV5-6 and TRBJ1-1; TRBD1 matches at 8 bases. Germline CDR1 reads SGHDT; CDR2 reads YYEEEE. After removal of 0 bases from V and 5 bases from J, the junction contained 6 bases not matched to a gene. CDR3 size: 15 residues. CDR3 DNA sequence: TGTGCCAGCAGCTTGGGAGCAGGGGGCCGGACTGAAGCTTTCTTT. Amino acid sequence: CASSLGAGGRTEAFF.

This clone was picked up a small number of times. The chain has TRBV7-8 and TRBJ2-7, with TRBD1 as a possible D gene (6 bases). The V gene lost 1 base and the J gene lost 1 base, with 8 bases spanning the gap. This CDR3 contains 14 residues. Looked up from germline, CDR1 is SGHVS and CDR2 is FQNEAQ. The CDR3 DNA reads TGTGCCAGCAGCTTAGTCACAGGGTCCTACGAGCAGTACTTC. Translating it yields CASSLVTGSYEQYF.

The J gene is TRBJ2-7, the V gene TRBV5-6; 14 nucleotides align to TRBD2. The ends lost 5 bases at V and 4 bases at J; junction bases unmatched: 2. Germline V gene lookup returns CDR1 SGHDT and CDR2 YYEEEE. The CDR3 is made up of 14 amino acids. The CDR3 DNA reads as TGTGCCAGCAGGACTAGCGGGAGGGGGTACGAGCAGTACTTC. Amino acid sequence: CASRTSGRGYEQYF.

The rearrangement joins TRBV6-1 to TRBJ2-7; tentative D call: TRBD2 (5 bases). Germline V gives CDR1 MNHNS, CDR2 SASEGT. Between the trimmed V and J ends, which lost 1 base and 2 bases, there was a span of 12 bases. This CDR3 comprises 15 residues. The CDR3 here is CASSEGGLAPYEQYF. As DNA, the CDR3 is TGTGCCAGCAGTGAAGGAGGCCTAGCCCCCTACGAGCAGTACTTC.

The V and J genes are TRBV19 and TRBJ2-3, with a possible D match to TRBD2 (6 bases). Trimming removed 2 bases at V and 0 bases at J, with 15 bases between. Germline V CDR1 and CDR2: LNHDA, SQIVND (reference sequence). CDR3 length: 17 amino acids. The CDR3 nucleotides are TGTGCCAGTAGTATATTGCCTGGCGGGGCTAGCACAGATACGCAGTATTTT. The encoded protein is CASSILPGGASTDTQYF.

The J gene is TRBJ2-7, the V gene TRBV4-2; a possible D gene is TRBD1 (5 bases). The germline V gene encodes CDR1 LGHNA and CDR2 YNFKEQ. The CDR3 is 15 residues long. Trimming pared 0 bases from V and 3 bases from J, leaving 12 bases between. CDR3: CASSQEVRQGYEQYF. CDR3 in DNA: TGTGCCAGCAGCCAAGAGGTTCGTCAGGGCTACGAGCAGTACTTC.

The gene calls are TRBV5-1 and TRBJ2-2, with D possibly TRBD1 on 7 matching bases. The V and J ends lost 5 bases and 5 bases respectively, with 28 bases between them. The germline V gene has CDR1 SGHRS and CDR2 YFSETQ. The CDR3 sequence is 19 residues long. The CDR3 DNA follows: TGCGCCAGCAGTCGACACTCGCGACAGGGAGGAGTTTCAACCGGGGAGCTGTTTTTT. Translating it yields CASSRHSRQGGVSTGELFF.

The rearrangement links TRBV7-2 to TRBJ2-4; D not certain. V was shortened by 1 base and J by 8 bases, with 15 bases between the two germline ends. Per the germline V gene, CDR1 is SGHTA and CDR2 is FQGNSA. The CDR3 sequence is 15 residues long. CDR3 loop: CASSLGGSRSYIQYF. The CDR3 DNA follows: TGTGCCAGCAGCTTAGGGGGTAGTCGGTCGTACATTCAGTACTTC. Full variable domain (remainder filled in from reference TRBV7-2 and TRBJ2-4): GAGVSQSPSNKVTEKGKDVELRCDPISGHTALYWYRQSLGQGLEFLIYFQGNSAPDKSGLPSDRFSAERTGGSVSTLTIQRTQQEDSAVYLCASSLGGSRSYIQYFGAGTRLSVL.

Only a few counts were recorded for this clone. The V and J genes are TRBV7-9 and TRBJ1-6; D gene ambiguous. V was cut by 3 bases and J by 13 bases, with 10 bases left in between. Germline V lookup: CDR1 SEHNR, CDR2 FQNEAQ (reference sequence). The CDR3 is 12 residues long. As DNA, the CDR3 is TGTGCCAGCAGCTTGGACGGCGGGCCCCTCCACTTT. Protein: CASSLDGGPLHF.

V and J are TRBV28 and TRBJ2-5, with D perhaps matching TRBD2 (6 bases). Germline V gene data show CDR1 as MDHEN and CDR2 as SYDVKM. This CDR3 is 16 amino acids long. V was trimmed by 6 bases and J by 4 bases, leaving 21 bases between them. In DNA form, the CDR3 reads TGTGCCAGCAGGGACTATAACCCCGGGGTGACAGAGACCCAGTACTTC. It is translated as CASRDYNPGVTETQYF.

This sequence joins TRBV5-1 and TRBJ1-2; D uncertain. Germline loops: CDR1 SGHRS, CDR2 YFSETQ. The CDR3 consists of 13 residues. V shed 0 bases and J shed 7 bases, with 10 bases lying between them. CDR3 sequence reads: CASSLGTTTGYTF. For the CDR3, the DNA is TGCGCCAGCAGCTTGGGGACTACCACTGGCTACACCTTC.

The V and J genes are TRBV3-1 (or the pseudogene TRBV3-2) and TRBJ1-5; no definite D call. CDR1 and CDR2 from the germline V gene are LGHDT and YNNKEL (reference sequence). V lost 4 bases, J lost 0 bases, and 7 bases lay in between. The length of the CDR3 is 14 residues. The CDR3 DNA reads TGTGCCAGCAGCCCGACGACTAGCAATCAGCCCCAGCATTTT. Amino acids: CASSPTTSNQPQHF.

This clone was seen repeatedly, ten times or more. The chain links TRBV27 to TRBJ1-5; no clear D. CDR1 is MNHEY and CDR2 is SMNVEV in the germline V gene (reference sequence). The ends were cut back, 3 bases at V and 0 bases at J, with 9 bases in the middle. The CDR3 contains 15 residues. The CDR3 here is CASSFGGGSNQPQHF. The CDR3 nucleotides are TGTGCCAGCAGTTTTGGCGGAGGTAGCAATCAGCCCCAGCATTTT.

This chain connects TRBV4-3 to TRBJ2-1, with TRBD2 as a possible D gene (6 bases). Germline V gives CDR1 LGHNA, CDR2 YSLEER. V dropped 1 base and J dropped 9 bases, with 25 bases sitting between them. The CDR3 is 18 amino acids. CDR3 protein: CASSQVQEGSPAISEQFF. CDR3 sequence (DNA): TGCGCCAGCAGCCAAGTACAGGAGGGCAGTCCCGCAATCAGTGAGCAGTTCTTC.

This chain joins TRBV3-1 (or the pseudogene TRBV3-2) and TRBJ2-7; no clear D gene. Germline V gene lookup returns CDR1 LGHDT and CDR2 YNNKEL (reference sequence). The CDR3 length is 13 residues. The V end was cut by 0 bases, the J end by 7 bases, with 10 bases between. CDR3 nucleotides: TGTGCCAGCAGCCAAGATAATTTAGGTGAGCAGTACTTC. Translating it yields CASSQDNLGEQYF.

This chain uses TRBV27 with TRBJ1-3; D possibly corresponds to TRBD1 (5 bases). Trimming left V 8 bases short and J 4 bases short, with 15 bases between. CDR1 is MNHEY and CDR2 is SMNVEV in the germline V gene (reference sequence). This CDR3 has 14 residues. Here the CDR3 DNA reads TGTGCCAGCCGCCAAAGGGGTTCCGGAAACACCATATATTTT. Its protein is CASRQRGSGNTIYF.